What follows describes a single TCR beta chain. The sample belongs to a study of blood T cell repertoires in COVID-19. The table came from immunoSEQ multiplex PCR; TCRdb's copy has only in-frame clones and leaves some out. The sample carries a few hundred thousand clones, less than 90% recorded once. Resolution of symptoms, clearance, or two negative PCRs was present in recovered Cohort 3 donors. Sequencing was done on a sample of PBMCs or T cells enriched from blood (not recorded which). The sequence derives from a woman aged 25 to 39 who had recovered from COVID-19.

The CDR3 DNA reads TGCGCCAGCAGAACGGGTGTCGAGTCAACTGAAGCTTTCTTT. This translates into CASRTGVESTEAFF. The J gene is TRBJ1-1, the V gene TRBV5-1; unclear D gene. Deletions cut 5 bases from V and 5 bases from J, with 16 bases between. The CDR3 is 14 amino acids. The germline gives CDR1 SGHRS, CDR2 YFSETQ.